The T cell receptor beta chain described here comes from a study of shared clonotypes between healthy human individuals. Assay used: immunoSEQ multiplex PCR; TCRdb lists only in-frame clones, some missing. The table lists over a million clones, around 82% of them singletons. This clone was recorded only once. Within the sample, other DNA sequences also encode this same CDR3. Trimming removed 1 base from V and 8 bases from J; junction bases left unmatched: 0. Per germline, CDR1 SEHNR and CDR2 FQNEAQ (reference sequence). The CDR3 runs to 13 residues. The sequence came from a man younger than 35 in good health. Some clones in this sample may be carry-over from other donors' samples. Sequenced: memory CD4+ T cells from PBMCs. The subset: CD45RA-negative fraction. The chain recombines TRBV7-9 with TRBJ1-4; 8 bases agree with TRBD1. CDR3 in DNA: TGTGCCAGCAGCTTAGGGACAGGGGAAAAACTGTTTTTT. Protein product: CASSLGTGEKLFF.